This T cell receptor beta chain comes out of a study of Ad26.COV2.S vaccination and SARS-CoV-2 variants. Looking at the study overall: The study gave Ad26.COV2.S intramuscularly, once or twice 56 days apart. Broader study findings: Vaccine and placebo recipients had similar non-spike TCR breadth.

V dropped 4 bases and J dropped 3 bases, with 7 bases sitting between them. This CDR3 is 13 amino acids long. The germline V gene has CDR1 LNHDA and CDR2 SQIVND (reference sequence). The treatment is: about 20 received Ad26.COV2.S at low or high dose, single or two shots; 5 received placebo; per-sample allocation not given. Samples analyzed were those drawn on day 63 after the first vaccine or placebo injection. Comment on this clone: Its antigen remains unknown.

Sequencing used immunoSEQ multiplex PCR; TCRdb keeps in-frame clones, though not all of them. The repertoire has hundreds of thousands of clones, roughly nine tenths of them found once; the top ten carry about 1.5%. The V call is TRBV19, the J call TRBJ1-5; D remains unclear. Here the sequenced sample was peripheral blood, taken in a trial of Ad26.COV2.S vaccine versus placebo. The receptor was isolated from a person aged 18-60 years who received the Ad26.COV2.S COVID-19 vaccine or a placebo. CDR3 sequence: CASSTGSNQPQHF. The CDR3 nucleotides are TGTGCCAGTAGTACGGGATCCAATCAGCCCCAGCATTTT.